This T cell receptor beta chain was captured in a study of blood T cell repertoires in COVID-19. About the research overall: Researchers got acute and convalescent COVID-19 samples from the United States, Italy and Spain. PBMCs, B-cell-depleted T cells, or T cells were the source of the cDNA or gDNA that made up the material.

This clone was detected only once. In the authors' methods: Amplification of reference gene primers provided the estimated nucleated cell counts. Generated by immunoSEQ multiplex PCR, the TCRdb table keeps only in-frame clones and is missing some. That table gives V, J and clone size, and the DNA gave D and trimming. The repertoire has tens of thousands of clones, about 86% of them found once; the top ten carry about 7.7%. CDR1 and CDR2 from the germline V gene are SGHRS and YFSETQ. This CDR3 is 15 amino acids long. J gave up 3 bases and V 0 bases, and 5 bases lay outside the gene matches. The receptor's source is a man aged 55-75 years with acute or convalescent COVID-19. The material sequenced was peripheral blood. The V gene is TRBV5-1, the J gene TRBJ2-7; 8 bases are a match to TRBD2. Here the CDR3 reads CASSLGTSRVYEQYF. CDR3 coding DNA: TGCGCCAGCAGCTTGGGGACTAGCAGGGTCTACGAGCAGTACTTC.